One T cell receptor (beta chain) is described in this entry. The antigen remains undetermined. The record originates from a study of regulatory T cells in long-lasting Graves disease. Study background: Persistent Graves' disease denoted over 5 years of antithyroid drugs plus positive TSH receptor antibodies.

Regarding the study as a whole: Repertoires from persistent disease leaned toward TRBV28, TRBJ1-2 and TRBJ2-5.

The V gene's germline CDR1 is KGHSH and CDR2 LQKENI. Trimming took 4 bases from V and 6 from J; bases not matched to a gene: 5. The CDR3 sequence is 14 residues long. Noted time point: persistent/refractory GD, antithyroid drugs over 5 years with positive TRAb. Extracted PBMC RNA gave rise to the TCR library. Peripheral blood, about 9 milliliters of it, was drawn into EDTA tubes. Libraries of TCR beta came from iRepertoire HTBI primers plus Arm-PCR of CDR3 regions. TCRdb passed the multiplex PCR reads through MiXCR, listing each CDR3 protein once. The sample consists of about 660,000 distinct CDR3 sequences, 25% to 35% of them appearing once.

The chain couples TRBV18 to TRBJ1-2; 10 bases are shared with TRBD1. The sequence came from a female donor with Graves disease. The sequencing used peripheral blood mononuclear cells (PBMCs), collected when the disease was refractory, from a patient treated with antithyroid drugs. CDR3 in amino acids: CASSRGQGDDGYTF. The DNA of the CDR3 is TGTGCCAGCTCACGAGGACAGGGGGACGATGGCTACACCTTC.